This T cell receptor (beta chain) was profiled in a study of identical twins. Study-level results: Where beta out-of-frame sequences were concerned, excess twin sharing was weaker.

As regards this clonotype: The antigen is not known.

The germline CDR1 and CDR2 sequences are DFQATT and SNEGSKA (reference sequence). Between the trimmed V and J ends, which lost 0 bases and 7 bases, there was a span of 4 bases. The CDR3 consists of 11 residues. TCRdb fed the 5' RACE reads into MiXCR, producing one record per CDR3 protein. Seen here are under 300,000 distinct CDR3 sequences, approximately 8.3% observed once, and the top ten hold approximately 3%. The same specimen was also included in a second study, on yellow fever vaccine responses in identical twins.

The chain couples TRBV20-1 to TRBJ1-5; D call uncertain. Sequenced sample: CD8+ T cells sorted from blood. The receptor was isolated from a woman aged 18-35 years in good health. CDR3 in DNA: TGCAGTGCTAGAGAGGGACAGCCCCAGCATTTT. Encoded protein: CSAREGQPQHF.